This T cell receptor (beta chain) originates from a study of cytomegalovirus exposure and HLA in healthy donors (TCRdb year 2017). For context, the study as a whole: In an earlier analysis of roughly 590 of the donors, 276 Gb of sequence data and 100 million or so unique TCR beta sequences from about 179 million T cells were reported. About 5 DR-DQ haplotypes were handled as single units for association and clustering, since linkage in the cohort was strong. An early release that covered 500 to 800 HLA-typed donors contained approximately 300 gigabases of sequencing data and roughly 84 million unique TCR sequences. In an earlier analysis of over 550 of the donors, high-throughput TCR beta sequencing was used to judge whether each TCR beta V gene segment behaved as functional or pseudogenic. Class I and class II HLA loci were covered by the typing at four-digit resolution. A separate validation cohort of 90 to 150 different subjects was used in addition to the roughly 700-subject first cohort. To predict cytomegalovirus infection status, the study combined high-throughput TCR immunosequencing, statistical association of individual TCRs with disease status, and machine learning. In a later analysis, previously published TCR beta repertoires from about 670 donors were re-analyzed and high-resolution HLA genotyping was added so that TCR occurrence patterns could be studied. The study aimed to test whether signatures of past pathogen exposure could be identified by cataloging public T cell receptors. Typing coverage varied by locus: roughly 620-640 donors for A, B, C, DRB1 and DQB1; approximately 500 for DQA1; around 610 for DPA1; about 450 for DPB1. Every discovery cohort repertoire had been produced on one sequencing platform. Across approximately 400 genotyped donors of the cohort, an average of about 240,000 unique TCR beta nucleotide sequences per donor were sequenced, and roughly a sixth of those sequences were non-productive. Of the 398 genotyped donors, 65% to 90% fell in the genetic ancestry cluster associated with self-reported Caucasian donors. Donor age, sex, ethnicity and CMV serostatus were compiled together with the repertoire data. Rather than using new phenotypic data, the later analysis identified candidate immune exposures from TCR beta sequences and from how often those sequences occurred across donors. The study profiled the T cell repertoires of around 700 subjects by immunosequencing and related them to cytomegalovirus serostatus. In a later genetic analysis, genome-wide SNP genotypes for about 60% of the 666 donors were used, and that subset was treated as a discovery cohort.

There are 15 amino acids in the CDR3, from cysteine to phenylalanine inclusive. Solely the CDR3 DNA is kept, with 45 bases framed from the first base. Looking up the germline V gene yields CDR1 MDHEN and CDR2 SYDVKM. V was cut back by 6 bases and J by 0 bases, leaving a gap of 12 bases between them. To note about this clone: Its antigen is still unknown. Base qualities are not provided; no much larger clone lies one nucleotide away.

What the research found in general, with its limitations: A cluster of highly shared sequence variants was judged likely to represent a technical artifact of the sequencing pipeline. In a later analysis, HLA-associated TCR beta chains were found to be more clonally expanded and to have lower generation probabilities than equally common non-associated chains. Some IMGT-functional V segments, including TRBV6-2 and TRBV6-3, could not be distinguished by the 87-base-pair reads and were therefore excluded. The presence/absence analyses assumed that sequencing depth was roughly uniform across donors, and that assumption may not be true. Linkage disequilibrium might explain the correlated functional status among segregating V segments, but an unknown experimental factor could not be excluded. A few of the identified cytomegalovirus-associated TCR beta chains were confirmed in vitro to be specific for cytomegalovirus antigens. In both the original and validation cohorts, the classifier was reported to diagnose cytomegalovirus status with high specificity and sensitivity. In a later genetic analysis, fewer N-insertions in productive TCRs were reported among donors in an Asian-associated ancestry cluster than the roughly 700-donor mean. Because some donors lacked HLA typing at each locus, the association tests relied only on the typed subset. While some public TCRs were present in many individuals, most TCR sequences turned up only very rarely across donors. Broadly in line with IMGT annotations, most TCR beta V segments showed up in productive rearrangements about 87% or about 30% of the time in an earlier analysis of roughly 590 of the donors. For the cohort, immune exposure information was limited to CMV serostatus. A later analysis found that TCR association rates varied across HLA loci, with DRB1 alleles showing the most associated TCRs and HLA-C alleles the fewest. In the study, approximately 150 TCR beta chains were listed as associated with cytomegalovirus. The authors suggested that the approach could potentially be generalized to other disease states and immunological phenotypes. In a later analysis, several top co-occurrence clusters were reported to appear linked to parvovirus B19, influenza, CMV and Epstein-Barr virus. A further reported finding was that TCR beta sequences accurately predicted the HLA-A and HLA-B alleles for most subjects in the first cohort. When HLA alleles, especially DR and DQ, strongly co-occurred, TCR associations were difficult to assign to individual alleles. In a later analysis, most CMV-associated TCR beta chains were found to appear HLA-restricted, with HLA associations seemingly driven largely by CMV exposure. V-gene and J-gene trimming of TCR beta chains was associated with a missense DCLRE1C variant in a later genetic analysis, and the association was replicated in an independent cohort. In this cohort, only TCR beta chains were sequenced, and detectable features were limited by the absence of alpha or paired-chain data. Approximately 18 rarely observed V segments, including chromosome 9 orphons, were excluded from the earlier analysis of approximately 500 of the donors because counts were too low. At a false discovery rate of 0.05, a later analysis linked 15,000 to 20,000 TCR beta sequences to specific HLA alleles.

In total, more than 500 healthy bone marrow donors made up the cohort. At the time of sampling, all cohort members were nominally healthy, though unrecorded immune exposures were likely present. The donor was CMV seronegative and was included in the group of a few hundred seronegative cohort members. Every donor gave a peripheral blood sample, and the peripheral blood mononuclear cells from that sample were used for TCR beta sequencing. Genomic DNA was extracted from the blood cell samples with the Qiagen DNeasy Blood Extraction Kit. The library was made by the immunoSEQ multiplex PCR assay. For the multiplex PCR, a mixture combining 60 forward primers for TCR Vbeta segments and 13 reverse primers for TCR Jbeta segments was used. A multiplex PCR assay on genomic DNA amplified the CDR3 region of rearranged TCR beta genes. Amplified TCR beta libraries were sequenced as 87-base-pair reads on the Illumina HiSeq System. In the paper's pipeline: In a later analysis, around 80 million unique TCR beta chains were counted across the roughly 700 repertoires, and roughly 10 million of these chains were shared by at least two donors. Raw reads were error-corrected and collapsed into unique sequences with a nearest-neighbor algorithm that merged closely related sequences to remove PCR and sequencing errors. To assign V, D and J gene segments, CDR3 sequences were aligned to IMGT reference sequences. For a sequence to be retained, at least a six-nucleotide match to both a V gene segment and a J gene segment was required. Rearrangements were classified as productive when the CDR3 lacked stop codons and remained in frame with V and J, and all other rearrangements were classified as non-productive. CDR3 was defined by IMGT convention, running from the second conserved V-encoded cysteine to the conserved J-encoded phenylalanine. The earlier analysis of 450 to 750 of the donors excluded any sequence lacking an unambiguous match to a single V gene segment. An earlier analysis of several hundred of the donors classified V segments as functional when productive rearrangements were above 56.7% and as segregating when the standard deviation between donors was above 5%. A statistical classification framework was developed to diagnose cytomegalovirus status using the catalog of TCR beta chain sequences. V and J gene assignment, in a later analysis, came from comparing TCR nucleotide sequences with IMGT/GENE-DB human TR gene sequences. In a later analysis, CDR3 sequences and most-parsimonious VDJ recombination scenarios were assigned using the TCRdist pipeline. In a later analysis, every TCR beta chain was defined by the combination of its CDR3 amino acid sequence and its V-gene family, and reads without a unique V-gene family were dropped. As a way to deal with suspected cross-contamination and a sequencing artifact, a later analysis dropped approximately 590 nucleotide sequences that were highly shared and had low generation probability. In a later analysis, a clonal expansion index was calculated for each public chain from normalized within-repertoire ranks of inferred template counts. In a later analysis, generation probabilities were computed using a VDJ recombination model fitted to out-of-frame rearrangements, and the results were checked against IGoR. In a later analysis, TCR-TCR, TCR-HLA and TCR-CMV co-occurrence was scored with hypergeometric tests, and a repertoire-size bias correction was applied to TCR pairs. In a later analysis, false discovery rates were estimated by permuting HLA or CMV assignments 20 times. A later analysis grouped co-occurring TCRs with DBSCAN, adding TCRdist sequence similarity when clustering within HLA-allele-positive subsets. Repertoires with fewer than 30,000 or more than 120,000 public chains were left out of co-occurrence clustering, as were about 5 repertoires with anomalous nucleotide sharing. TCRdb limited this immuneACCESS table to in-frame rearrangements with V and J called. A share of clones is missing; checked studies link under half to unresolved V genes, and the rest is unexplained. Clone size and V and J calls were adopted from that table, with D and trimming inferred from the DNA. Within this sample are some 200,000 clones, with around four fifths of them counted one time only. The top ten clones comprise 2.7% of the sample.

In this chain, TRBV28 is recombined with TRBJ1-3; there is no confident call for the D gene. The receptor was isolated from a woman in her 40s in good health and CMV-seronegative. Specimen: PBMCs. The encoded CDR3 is CASSPLQVSGNTIYF. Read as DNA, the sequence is TGTGCCAGCAGCCCTCTCCAGGTCTCTGGAAACACCATATATTTT.